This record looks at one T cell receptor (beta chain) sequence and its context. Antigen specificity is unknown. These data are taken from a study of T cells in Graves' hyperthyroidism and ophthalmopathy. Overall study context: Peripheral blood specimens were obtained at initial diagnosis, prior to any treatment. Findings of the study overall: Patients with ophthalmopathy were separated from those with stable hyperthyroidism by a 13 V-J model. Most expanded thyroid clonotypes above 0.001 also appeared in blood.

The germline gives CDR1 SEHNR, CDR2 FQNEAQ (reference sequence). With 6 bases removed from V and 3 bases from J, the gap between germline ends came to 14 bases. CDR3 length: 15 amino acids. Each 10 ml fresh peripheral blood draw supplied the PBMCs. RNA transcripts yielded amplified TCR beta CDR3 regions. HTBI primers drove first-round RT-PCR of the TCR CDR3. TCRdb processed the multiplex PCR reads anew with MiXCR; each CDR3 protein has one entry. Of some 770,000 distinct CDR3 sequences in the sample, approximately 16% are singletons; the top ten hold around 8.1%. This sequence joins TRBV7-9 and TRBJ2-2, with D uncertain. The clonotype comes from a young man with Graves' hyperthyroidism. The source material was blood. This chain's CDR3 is CASRSLQVDTGELFF. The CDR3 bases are TGTGCCAGCAGGAGCCTTCAAGTCGACACCGGGGAGCTGTTTTTT.